The rows below give T cell receptor beta chains drawn from one sample of a study of blood T cells in healthy people across ages. TCRdb reprocessed the 5' RACE reads with MiXCR, giving one entry per CDR3 protein. Among about 1,800,000 distinct CDR3 sequences listed, roughly 30% were seen once. Material for sequencing was blood. Receptors originate from a woman aged 25 to 45 in good health. The CDR3 runs from the conserved cysteine through the conserved F or W. The order of the fields is D gene, V gene, clone size, CDR3 length, J gene, CDR3 protein, CDR3 DNA. A D gene is named only where the DNA matches it firmly. Clone size, where shown, is once, few, many, or a class for clones that have expanded.

>.|TRBV12-3/TRBV12-4|.|14|TRBJ2-1
CASRPPDRYNEQFF
TGTGCCAGCCGCCCCCCTGACAGGTACAATGAGCAGTTCTTC
>.|TRBV3-1|few|14|TRBJ2-1
CASSPLDGDNEQFF
TGTGCCAGCAGCCCCCTGGACGGAGACAATGAGCAGTTCTTC
>TRBD2|TRBV7-2|many|14|TRBJ2-1
CASSPLAGDNEQFF
TGTGCCAGCAGCCCTCTAGCGGGAGACAATGAGCAGTTCTTC
>.|TRBV4-3|few|14|TRBJ2-2
CASSQDAGPGELFF
TGCGCCAGCAGCCAAGATGCTGGACCCGGGGAGCTGTTTTTT
>.|TRBV7-2|many|15|TRBJ2-5
CASSLIIWGAETQYF
TGTGCCAGCAGCTTAATCATATGGGGCGCGGAGACCCAGTACTTC
>.|TRBV7-9|.|13|TRBJ1-1
CASSLGPMTEAFF
TGTGCCAGCAGCCTGGGACCCATGACTGAAGCTTTCTTT
>TRBD1|TRBV13|.|13|TRBJ2-3
CASSFDRGATQYF
TGTGCCAGCAGCTTTGACAGGGGAGCTACGCAGTATTTT
>.|TRBV28|.|13|TRBJ2-1
CASRGTESNEQFF
TGTGCCAGCAGAGGGACGGAATCCAATGAGCAGTTCTTC
>TRBD1|TRBV18|few|14|TRBJ1-4
CASSEDRANEKLFF
TGTGCCAGCTCGGAGGACAGGGCGAACGAAAAACTGTTTTTT
>.|TRBV5-1|.|16|TRBJ2-3
CASSLGGSINTDTQYF
TGCGCCAGCAGCTTGGGCGGCTCGATAAACACAGATACGCAGTATTTT
>TRBD1|TRBV20-1|.|15|TRBJ2-1
CSATVGTGGLNEQFF
TGCAGTGCTACAGTGGGGACAGGGGGTTTGAATGAGCAGTTCTTC
>.|TRBV3-1|.|15|TRBJ2-5
CASSQESAFLETQYF
TGTGCCAGCAGCCAAGAATCGGCGTTCCTGGAGACCCAGTACTTC
>.|TRBV3-1|few|14|TRBJ1-5
CASSQSAINQPQHF
TGTGCCAGCAGCCAATCGGCAATCAATCAGCCCCAGCATTTT
>.|TRBV28|few|14|TRBJ1-2
CASSLSGAIGGYTF
TGTGCCAGCAGTTTATCAGGGGCGATCGGAGGCTACACCTTC
>.|TRBV20-1|.|13|TRBJ2-5
CSASLINRETQYF
TGCAGTGCTAGTCTCATCAACCGGGAGACCCAGTACTTC
>.|TRBV2|few|17|TRBJ2-4
CASSALGGGISKNIQYF
TGTGCCAGCAGTGCCCTGGGGGGGGGCATATCCAAAAACATTCAGTACTTC
>TRBD1|TRBV15|few|14|TRBJ1-6
CATSPGTGVSPLHF
TGTGCCACCAGCCCCGGGACAGGGGTTTCACCCCTCCACTTT
>TRBD2|TRBV5-5|few|18|TRBJ2-3
CASSFRGGGRLSADTQYF
TGTGCCAGCAGCTTCCGAGGCGGCGGGAGGTTGAGTGCAGATACGCAGTATTTT
>.|TRBV12-3/TRBV12-4|few|11|TRBJ2-7
CASTPEGEQYF
TGTGCCAGCACCCCGGAGGGCGAGCAGTACTTC
>.|TRBV29-1|many|15|TRBJ1-1
CSAGQSSRMNTEAFF
TGCAGCGCTGGCCAGAGTTCCAGGATGAACACTGAAGCTTTCTTT
>.|TRBV5-1|many|17|TRBJ2-6
CASSLGETVSGANVLTF
TGCGCCAGCAGCTTGGGGGAGACAGTTTCTGGGGCCAACGTCCTGACTTTC
>.|TRBV5-1|.|11|TRBJ2-7
CASSPDRQKYF
TGCGCCAGCAGCCCGGACAGACAGAAGTACTTC
>TRBD2|TRBV12-5|few|14|TRBJ2-1
CASGTSAGVNEQFF
TGTGCTAGTGGTACCTCGGCGGGAGTGAATGAGCAGTTCTTC
>.|TRBV4-1|.|14|TRBJ1-3
CASSQESAGNTIYF
TGCGCCAGCAGCCAAGAGTCAGCTGGAAACACCATATATTTT
>.|TRBV12-3/TRBV12-4|few|14|TRBJ1-2
CASSFESGWNGYTF
TGTGCCAGCAGTTTCGAGTCAGGGTGGAATGGCTACACCTTC
>TRBD1|TRBV20-1|.|17|TRBJ1-1
CSARDFRQGALNTEAFF
TGCAGTGCTAGAGACTTCCGACAGGGGGCGCTGAACACTGAAGCTTTCTTT
>.|TRBV5-1|.|15|TRBJ2-1
CASSLQGSTFYEQFF
TGCGCCAGCAGCTTGCAGGGCTCGACTTTCTACGAGCAGTTCTTC
>TRBD1|TRBV29-1|few|12|TRBJ1-1
CSVGTGVTEAFF
TGCAGCGTTGGAACAGGGGTCACTGAAGCTTTCTTT
>.|TRBV5-1|.|15|TRBJ2-5
CASSLARDRNNERYF
TGCGCCAGCAGCTTGGCGCGGGACAGAAACAATGAGCGGTACTTC
>TRBD1|TRBV28|many|12|TRBJ2-7
CASGTGEYEQYF
TGTGCCAGCGGGACAGGGGAATACGAGCAGTACTTC
>TRBD2|TRBV11-2|few|16|TRBJ2-1
CASSLRASGSIEEQFF
TGTGCCAGCAGCTTAAGGGCTAGCGGGAGTATCGAGGAGCAGTTCTTC
>.|TRBV27|.|17|TRBJ2-6
CASRADLTHSGANVLTF
TGTGCCAGCAGGGCCGACCTGACCCACTCTGGGGCCAACGTCCTGACTTTC
>TRBD1|TRBV6-1|many|16|TRBJ2-1
CASSTLPGQGTNEQFF
TGTGCCAGCAGTACCCTCCCGGGACAGGGAACCAATGAGCAGTTCTTC
>TRBD2|TRBV7-9|.|15|TRBJ2-3
CASTTSGTSTDTQYF
TGTGCCAGCACCACTAGCGGCACTAGCACAGATACGCAGTATTTT
>TRBD2|TRBV30|.|16|TRBJ2-3
CAWEEGTSGATDTQYF
TGTGCCTGGGAAGAGGGGACTAGCGGGGCAACAGATACGCAGTATTTT
>.|TRBV12-5|many|15|TRBJ2-3
CASGLGQGRTDTQYF
TGTGCTAGTGGTTTGGGCCAGGGACGCACAGATACGCAGTATTTT
>TRBD1|TRBV3-1|.|15|TRBJ1-1
CASTRTGTVNTEAFF
TGTGCCAGCACCCGAACCGGGACAGTGAACACTGAAGCTTTCTTT
>.|TRBV30|.|15|TRBJ2-7
CAWSVRAGGSHEQYF
TGTGCCTGGAGTGTAAGGGCAGGGGGGTCGCACGAGCAGTACTTC
>.|TRBV29-1|many|12|TRBJ2-7
CSAGDPPYEQYF
TGCAGCGCCGGGGACCCCCCCTACGAGCAGTACTTC
>TRBD2|TRBV9|many|15|TRBJ2-7
CASSVGSGLAYEQYF
TGTGCCAGCAGCGTAGGCTCGGGACTAGCCTACGAGCAGTACTTC
>TRBD2|TRBV20-1|few|16|TRBJ2-1
CSARGLAGATYNEQFF
TGCAGTGCTAGGGGGCTAGCGGGAGCAACCTACAATGAGCAGTTCTTC
>.|TRBV27|many|16|TRBJ1-6
CASRKQGPIPNSPLHF
TGTGCCAGCAGAAAACAGGGCCCCATCCCCAATTCACCCCTCCACTTT
>.|TRBV21-1|.|15|TRBJ2-5
CASSQRRTGKETQYF
TGTGCCAGCAGCCAGAGACGGACAGGGAAAGAGACCCAGTACTTC
>.|TRBV27|.|11|TRBJ2-1
CASRGGDEQCF
TGTGCCAGTCGAGGGGGGGATGAGCAGTGCTTC
>TRBD1|TRBV7-9|.|16|TRBJ2-1
CASSSWDRGSFNEQFF
TGTGCCAGCAGCTCCTGGGACAGGGGATCCTTCAATGAGCAGTTCTTC
>.|TRBV7-9|many|14|TRBJ2-7
CASSWNRESYEQYF
TGTGCCAGCAGCTGGAACAGGGAGTCCTACGAGCAGTACTTC
>.|TRBV3-1|.|15|TRBJ1-1
CASSLLTAGSTEAFF
TGTGCCAGCAGCCTTCTCACGGCGGGGAGCACTGAAGCTTTCTTT
>TRBD1|TRBV10-3|few|16|TRBJ2-5
CAIGERKQGVAETQYF
TGTGCCATCGGGGAACGGAAGCAGGGGGTCGCCGAGACCCAGTACTTC
>.|TRBV7-3|.|12|TRBJ2-7
CASSYKGGEQYF
TGTGCCAGCAGCTATAAGGGGGGCGAGCAGTACTTC
>.|TRBV9|.|17|TRBJ2-6
CASSLGSHGGGANVLTF
TGTGCCAGCAGCCTCGGGAGTCACGGGGGCGGGGCCAACGTCCTGACTTTC
>TRBD2|TRBV20-1|.|15|TRBJ2-1
CSASIAGAQGYEQFF
TGCAGTGCTAGTATAGCGGGGGCCCAAGGCTATGAGCAGTTCTTC
>TRBD2|TRBV5-1|.|15|TRBJ2-1
CASSLGLAGGLGQFF
TGCGCCAGCAGCCTCGGACTAGCGGGAGGCCTTGGGCAGTTCTTC
>TRBD1|TRBV2|.|15|TRBJ2-6
CASGTGQVGANVLTF
TGTGCCAGCGGGACAGGTCAAGTGGGGGCCAACGTCCTGACTTTC
>.|TRBV20-1|.|14|TRBJ2-1
CSASKGSSYNEQFF
TGCAGTGCTAGCAAGGGTAGCTCCTACAATGAGCAGTTCTTC